Listed here is a single T cell receptor (beta chain). What it recognizes is unknown. A multiplex PCR was run with 60 Vbeta primers and 13 Jbeta primers. Profiling relied on immunoSEQ multiplex PCR, and the TCRdb table lists in-frame clones only, not all of them. The sample gives around 140,000 clones, roughly 75% of which show up once; just under 3% is in the top ten. The data are from a study of cytomegalovirus exposure and HLA in healthy donors. Study-wide findings and caveats: Among CMV-associated TCR beta chains, most appeared HLA-restricted in a later analysis. In presence/absence analyses, roughly uniform sequencing depth across donors was assumed.

Healthy people donating bone marrow made up the donors. The sequence was obtained from a female donor in good health and CMV-seronegative. Material for sequencing was PBMCs.

The CDR3 protein is CASRETGGTGELFF. CDR3 in DNA: TGTGCCAGCAGGGAAACGGGGGGCACCGGGGAGCTGTTTTTT. The rearrangement joins TRBV6-1 to TRBJ2-2; TRBD2 matches at 7 bases. Germline V gene data show CDR1 as MNHNS and CDR2 as SASEGT. V lost 6 bases, J lost 4 bases, and 5 bases stayed unmatched. The CDR3 totals 14 residues.